The rows below give T cell receptor beta chains drawn from one sample of a study of T cells after yellow fever vaccination. A single record per CDR3 protein comes from TCRdb applying MiXCR to the 5' RACE reads. The sample contains a few hundred thousand distinct CDR3 sequences, roughly a sixth of which appear only once. The material was PBMCs, obtained less than 6 days after the first yellow fever vaccination. These receptors came from a man younger than 35 who received the YFV17D yellow fever vaccine. Both conserved end residues are part of each CDR3. D genes are given only for firm matches. The size of a clone is reported for some rows only, either as once, few or many, or as a class for expanded clones.

j_gene | v_gene | d_gene | abundance | CDR3aa | CDR3nt
TRBJ2-3 | TRBV5-1 | TRBD1 | . | CASSYRDRDFTDTQYF | TGCGCCAGCAGCTACCGGGACAGGGATTTCACAGATACGCAGTATTTT
TRBJ1-2 | TRBV11-2 | TRBD1 | . | CASSNRGGYTF | TGTGCCAGCAGTAACAGGGGCGGCTACACCTTC
TRBJ1-4 | TRBV6-1 | TRBD1 | few | CASIQTGGDEKLFF | TGTGCCAGCATCCAGACAGGGGGGGACGAAAAACTGTTTTTT
TRBJ1-5 | TRBV20-1 | . | few | CSAPTGRGNQPQHF | TGCAGTGCTCCTACCGGGAGGGGCAATCAGCCCCAGCATTTT
TRBJ2-3 | TRBV5-1 | . | many | CASSLGLGGTDTQYF | TGTGCCAGCAGTTTAGGGTTAGGTGGCACAGATACGCAGTATTTT
TRBJ1-2 | TRBV12-3/TRBV12-4 | . | many | CASSSAGSGYTF | TGTGCCAGCAGTTCCGCCGGCAGCGGCTACACCTTC
TRBJ2-2 | TRBV6-5 | TRBD1 | few | CASSYETGGANTGELFF | TGTGCCAGCAGTTACGAGACAGGGGGCGCGAACACCGGGGAGCTGTTTTTT
TRBJ1-5 | TRBV6-1 | . | many | CASRLGGPGQPQHF | TGTGCCAGCCGTCTCGGCGGGCCGGGGCAGCCCCAGCATTTT
TRBJ1-3 | TRBV4-3 | . | . | CASSQAEEGGNTIYF | TGCGCCAGCAGCCAAGCGGAAGAGGGTGGAAACACCATATATTTT
TRBJ1-4 | TRBV5-5 | . | . | CASSFGNTNEKLFF | TGTGCCAGCAGCTTCGGCAACACCAATGAAAAACTGTTTTTT
TRBJ1-2 | TRBV20-1 | . | many | CSARGGGGGYTF | TGCAGTGCTAGAGGGGGTGGGGGCGGCTACACCTTC
TRBJ1-5 | TRBV7-2 | TRBD1 | . | CASSLGTGVPAQPQHF | TGTGCCAGCAGCTTAGGTACAGGGGTACCGGCTCAGCCCCAGCATTTT
TRBJ1-2 | TRBV5-1 | TRBD1 | . | CASSWTDVMTGGGYTF | TGCGCCAGCAGCTGGACCGATGTCATGACAGGGGGTGGCTACACCTTC
TRBJ2-3 | TRBV18 | TRBD1 | . | CASSGTGSDTQYF | TGTGCCAGCTCAGGGACAGGGTCCGATACGCAGTATTTT
TRBJ1-2 | TRBV7-9 | TRBD1 | . | CASRPTQGAGYTF | TGTGCCAGCAGACCCACCCAGGGGGCTGGCTACACCTTC
TRBJ1-1 | TRBV20-1 | . | . | CSAIRRVDTEAFF | TGCAGTGCCATCCGTAGGGTTGACACTGAAGCTTTCTTT
TRBJ2-7 | TRBV5-4 | TRBD1 | . | CASSLDGGQGKYEQYF | TGTGCCAGCAGCTTGGATGGTGGACAGGGGAAATACGAGCAGTACTTC
TRBJ1-2 | TRBV20-1 | TRBD1 | . | CSVGQTFYGYTF | TGCAGTGTGGGACAGACTTTCTATGGCTACACCTTC
TRBJ2-3 | TRBV12-3/TRBV12-4 | . | many | CASSFRGSDTQYF | TGTGCCAGCAGTTTTAGGGGGTCAGATACGCAGTATTTT
TRBJ1-5 | TRBV19 | . | . | CGTAGYSNQPQHF | TGTGGGACGGCGGGGTATAGCAATCAGCCCCAGCATTTT
TRBJ2-2 | TRBV10-3 | TRBD1 | few | CAISENRGNTGELFF | TGTGCCATCAGTGAGAACAGGGGTAACACCGGGGAGCTGTTTTTT
TRBJ2-5 | TRBV3-1 | . | . | CASSQMGAGETQYF | TGTGCCAGCAGCCAAATGGGGGCCGGGGAGACCCAGTACTTC
TRBJ1-1 | TRBV7-9 | . | many | CASSPRGFLNTEAFF | TGTGCCAGCAGCCCCCGGGGCTTTCTGAACACTGAAGCTTTCTTT
TRBJ2-5 | TRBV7-2 | . | . | CASRKVGAETQHF | TGTGCCAGCAGGAAAGTGGGGGCAGAGACCCAGCACTTC
TRBJ2-5 | TRBV20-1 | . | few | CSARSFPRTLTQYF | TGCAGTGCTAGATCCTTTCCTCGAACCCTGACCCAGTACTTC
TRBJ2-5 | TRBV12-3/TRBV12-4 | TRBD2 | many | CASSLGAGPQETQYF | TGTGCCAGCAGTTTAGGAGCGGGGCCCCAAGAGACCCAGTACTTC
TRBJ1-3 | TRBV29-1 | . | . | CSVGQGAVTGNTIYF | TGCAGCGTTGGGCAGGGAGCCGTAACTGGAAACACCATATATTTT
TRBJ2-7 | TRBV20-1 | . | . | CSAYFWGEQYF | TGCAGTGCCTATTTTTGGGGCGAGCAGTACTTC
TRBJ2-1 | TRBV7-9 | TRBD1 | . | CASSPGQGVTYEQFF | TGTGCCAGCAGCCCGGGACAGGGGGTAACGTATGAGCAGTTCTTC
TRBJ1-2 | TRBV9 | TRBD1 | . | CASSVGTGTRSKGYTF | TGTGCCAGCAGCGTAGGGACAGGGACGAGGAGTAAGGGCTACACCTTC
TRBJ1-1 | TRBV3-1 | . | few | CASSQFFPPEAFF | TGTGCCAGCAGCCAATTCTTCCCCCCTGAAGCTTTCTTT
TRBJ2-2 | TRBV18 | TRBD2 | . | CASSPRLAGGPDTGELFF | TGTGCCAGCTCACCAAGACTAGCGGGGGGGCCCGACACCGGGGAGCTGTTTTTT
TRBJ2-7 | TRBV6-6 | . | few | CASKGGGDEQYF | TGTGCCAGCAAGGGGGGAGGGGACGAGCAGTACTTC
TRBJ2-3 | TRBV7-8 | TRBD2 | . | CASSLPLLAGGKDTQYF | TGTGCCAGCAGCTTACCTTTGCTAGCGGGGGGAAAAGATACGCAGTATTTT
TRBJ1-6 | TRBV19 | . | . | CASSDGRNSPLHF | TGTGCCAGTAGCGACGGGCGGAATTCACCCCTCCACTTT
TRBJ2-3 | TRBV7-7 | . | few | CASSFSGFSTDTQYF | TGTGCTAGCAGCTTCTCAGGATTTAGCACAGATACGCAGTATTTT
TRBJ2-1 | TRBV12-5 | TRBD1 | . | CASGLGGQGEFF | TGTGCTAGTGGTTTGGGGGGACAGGGGGAGTTCTTC
TRBJ2-6 | TRBV12-3/TRBV12-4 | . | . | CASSFGEPGANVLTF | TGTGCCAGCAGTTTCGGGGAACCTGGGGCCAACGTCCTGACTTTC
TRBJ2-6 | TRBV21-1 | . | few | CASSKSPMTGAPGANVLTF | TGTGCCAGCAGCAAAAGCCCGATGACAGGGGCGCCCGGGGCCAACGTCCTGACTTTC
TRBJ2-1 | TRBV12-3/TRBV12-4 | TRBD2 | many | CASTKGGTSSYNEQFF | TGTGCCAGCACCAAAGGCGGGACTAGCTCCTACAATGAGCAGTTCTTC
TRBJ1-2 | TRBV12-3/TRBV12-4 | TRBD1 | few | CASSIDRGRGSGYTF | TGTGCCAGCAGTATTGACAGGGGGCGAGGATCTGGCTACACCTTC
TRBJ1-5 | TRBV6-6 | . | few | CASSYGGHQPQHF | TGTGCCAGCAGTTACGGGGGGCATCAGCCCCAGCATTTT
TRBJ2-3 | TRBV7-9 | . | . | CASERARALDTQYF | TGTGCCAGCGAAAGGGCTAGAGCACTTGATACGCAGTATTTT
TRBJ2-2 | TRBV4-3 | . | . | CASSLRGAINTGELFF | TGCGCCAGCAGCTTACGGGGCGCCATCAACACCGGGGAGCTGTTTTTT
TRBJ2-3 | TRBV27 | . | . | CASSLQSGTADTQYF | TGTGCCAGCAGTTTACAGTCAGGGACGGCAGATACGCAGTATTTT
TRBJ1-2 | TRBV4-3 | . | . | CASSQIRGYGYTF | TGCGCCAGCAGCCAGATTAGGGGTTATGGCTACACCTTC
TRBJ1-4 | TRBV7-9 | TRBD1 | . | CASSSGTGLEKLFF | TGTGCCAGCAGCTCCGGGACAGGGCTTGAAAAACTGTTTTTT
TRBJ2-5 | TRBV7-6 | . | . | CASSLVGFAGTRQETQYF | TGTGCCAGCAGCTTAGTTGGATTCGCCGGGACCCGCCAAGAGACCCAGTACTTC
TRBJ1-5 | TRBV4-1 | . | few | CASSQEDSGAPPQHF | TGCGCCAGCAGCCAAGAGGACAGCGGGGCTCCGCCCCAGCATTTT
TRBJ1-6 | TRBV5-6 | TRBD1 | . | CASSFPGGWNSPLHF | TGTGCCAGCAGCTTTCCAGGGGGCTGGAATTCACCCCTCCACTTT
TRBJ2-1 | TRBV12-3/TRBV12-4 | TRBD2 | . | CASSLIGETSGNEQFF | TGTGCCAGCAGTTTAATTGGAGAGACTAGCGGCAATGAGCAGTTCTTC
TRBJ2-3 | TRBV7-2 | . | . | CASSFSRDSHTDTQYF | TGTGCCAGCAGCTTCAGCCGGGACTCTCACACAGATACGCAGTATTTT
TRBJ2-2 | TRBV4-1 | . | . | CASSHPLGELFF | TGCGCCAGCAGCCACCCCCTCGGGGAGCTGTTTTTT
TRBJ2-1 | TRBV5-1 | . | few | CASSVPGAENEQFF | TGCGCCAGCAGCGTGCCGGGAGCCGAGAATGAGCAGTTCTTC